This T cell receptor (beta chain) came from a study of blood T cells in healthy people across ages. Notes on the study in general: While age rose, TCR beta diversity per million T cells dropped in a roughly linear way.

A sample-barcoded 5' primer and a J-beta primer mix were used in a second PCR of about 7 to 12 cycles. From the 5' RACE reads, TCRdb called clonotypes with MiXCR, one entry per CDR3 protein. Of some 1.4 million distinct CDR3 sequences in the sample, 40% to 50% were seen once. The CDR3 is 12 residues long. The germline gives CDR1 MNHEY, CDR2 SMNVEV (reference sequence). V was trimmed by 5 bases and J by 8 bases, leaving 10 bases between them. Regarding this clonotype: Its antigen is unidentified.

This TCR was sampled from a woman aged 18-29 years in good health. This chain uses TRBV27 with TRBJ2-4; perhaps D is TRBD1 or TRBD2 (5 bases each). The sample taken for sequencing was blood. CDR3 in DNA: TGTGCCAGCAGTCCCGGGACCCACATTCAGTACTTC. It codes for CASSPGTHIQYF.